Listed here are 7 T cell receptor beta chains from one sample, sequenced in a study of CXCR3-negative and CXCR3-positive naive CD8 T cells (dated by TCRdb to the late 2010s). The instrument was a NextSeq 550. The Human TCR Profiling Kit (MiLaboratory) was used to prepare UMI-labeled 5' RACE TRB cDNA libraries. After reprocessing by TCRdb, each CDR3 protein sequence is one entry, and no DNA is given. The sample table holds fewer than 95,000 distinct CDR3 sequences. Jointly, the top ten make up about 1% of the sample. Sample: naive CXCR3- CD8+ T cells from blood. This specimen's cell subset or site label, interpreted: CD45RO-CCR7+CD27+CD95- naive CD8+ T cells lacking CXCR3 (TNR3-). The receptors derive from a human donor in good health. Some clones in this sample may be carry-over from other donors' samples.

This chain links TRBV10-3 with TRBJ2-1; the D call of TRBD2 rests on TCRdb alone, since no DNA is present to check it. The germline gives CDR1 ENHRY, CDR2 SYGVKD. This CDR3 is built from 13 residues. The CDR3 reads CAISELGEGEQFF.

The gene calls are TRBV12-3 or TRBV12-4 and TRBJ2-5; TCRdb designates TRBD2, a call that cannot be tested without DNA. This CDR3 has 14 residues. The CDR3 here is CASSSRLVEETQYF.

This chain joins TRBV9 and TRBJ2-5; the TCRdb call, TRBD1, lacks DNA for checking. The CDR3 extends over 15 amino acids. Germline CDR1 reads SGDLS; CDR2 reads YYNGEE. CDR3 protein: CASSVQGAPQETQYF.

The rearrangement uses TRBV3-1 and TRBJ1-1; the D gene TCRdb calls, TRBD1, cannot be checked with no DNA. Germline V gene lookup returns CDR1 LGHDT and CDR2 YNNKEL (reference sequence). The CDR3 has 15 residues. CDR3 in amino acids: CASSQNPAGFTEAFF.

The V gene is TRBV27, the J gene TRBJ2-1; TCRdb calls TRBD2, which cannot be checked without DNA. Germline V gives CDR1 MNHEY, CDR2 SMNVEV (reference sequence). The CDR3 runs 15 residues. The CDR3 loop is CASRWGTSGANEQFF.

V gene TRBV5-6 combines with J gene TRBJ2-7; TCRdb calls TRBD1, which cannot be checked without DNA. CDR1 SGHDT and CDR2 YYEEEE come from the germline V gene. CDR3 size: 15 residues. CDR3 region: CASSPTLTGVHEQYF. The full variable domain, rest sourced from reference TRBV5-6 and TRBJ2-7, is DAGVTQSPTHLIKTRGQQVTLRCSPKSGHDTVSWYQQALGQGPQFIFQYYEEEERQRGNFPDRFSGHQFPNYSSELNVNALLLGDSALYLCASSPTLTGVHEQYFGPGTRLTVT.

The rearrangement links TRBV29-1 to TRBJ2-5; TCRdb reports TRBD2, a call that lacks DNA to check it against. The germline V gene has CDR1 SQVTM and CDR2 ANQGSEA. This CDR3 is 17 amino acids long. CDR3: CSVDETSGNGYQETQYF.